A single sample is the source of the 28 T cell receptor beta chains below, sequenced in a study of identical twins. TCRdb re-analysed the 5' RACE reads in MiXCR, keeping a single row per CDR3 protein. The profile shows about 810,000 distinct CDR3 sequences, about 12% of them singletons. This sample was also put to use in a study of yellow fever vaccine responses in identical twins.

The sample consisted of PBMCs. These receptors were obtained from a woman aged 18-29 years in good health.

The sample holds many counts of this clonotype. DNA for the CDR3: TGCGCCAGCAGGGCTAGCGAAGAGACCCAGTACTTC. This translates into CASRASEETQYF. This rearrangement joins TRBV5-1 to TRBJ2-5; tentative D call: TRBD2 (6 bases). V was pared by 5 bases and J by 3 bases, with 8 bases between. The CDR3 totals 12 residues. Germline V gene sequence: CDR1 SGHRS, CDR2 YFSETQ.

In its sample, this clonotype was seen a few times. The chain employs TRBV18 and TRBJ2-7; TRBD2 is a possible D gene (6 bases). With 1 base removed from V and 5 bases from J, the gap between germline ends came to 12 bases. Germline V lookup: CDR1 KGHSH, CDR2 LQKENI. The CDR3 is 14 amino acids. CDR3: CASSPRAGQNEQYF. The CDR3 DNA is TGTGCCAGCTCACCACGAGCGGGCCAAAACGAGCAGTACTTC.

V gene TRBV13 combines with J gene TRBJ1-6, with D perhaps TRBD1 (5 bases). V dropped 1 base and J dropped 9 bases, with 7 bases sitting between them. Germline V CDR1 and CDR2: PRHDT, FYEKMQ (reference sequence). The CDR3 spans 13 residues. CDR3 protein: CASSLDRSSPLHF. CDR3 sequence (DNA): TGTGCCAGCAGCTTAGACAGGAGTTCACCCCTCCACTTT. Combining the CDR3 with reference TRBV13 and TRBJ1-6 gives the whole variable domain AAGVIQSPRHLIKEKRETATLKCYPIPRHDTVYWYQQGPGQDPQFLISFYEKMQSDKGSIPDRFSAQQFSDYHSELNMSSLELGDSALYFCASSLDRSSPLHFGNGTRLTVT.

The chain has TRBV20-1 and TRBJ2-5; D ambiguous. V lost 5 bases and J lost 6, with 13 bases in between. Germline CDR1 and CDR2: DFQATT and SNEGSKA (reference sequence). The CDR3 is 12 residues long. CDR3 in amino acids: CSAAGPQKTQYF. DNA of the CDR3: TGCAGTGCTGCCGGGCCCCAGAAGACCCAGTACTTC.

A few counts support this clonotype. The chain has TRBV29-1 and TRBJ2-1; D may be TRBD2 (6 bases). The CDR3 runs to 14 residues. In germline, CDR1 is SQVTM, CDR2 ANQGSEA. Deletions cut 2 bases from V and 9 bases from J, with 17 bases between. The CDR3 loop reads CSVENPSSVVEQFF. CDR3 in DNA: TGCAGCGTTGAAAATCCCTCTAGCGTCGTTGAGCAGTTCTTC.

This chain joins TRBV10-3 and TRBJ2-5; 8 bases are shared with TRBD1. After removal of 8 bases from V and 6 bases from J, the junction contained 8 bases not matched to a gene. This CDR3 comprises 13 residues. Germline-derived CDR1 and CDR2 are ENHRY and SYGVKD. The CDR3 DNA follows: TGTGCCATCGGCGGACAGGGAGGAAAGACCCAGTACTTC. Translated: CAIGGQGGKTQYF.

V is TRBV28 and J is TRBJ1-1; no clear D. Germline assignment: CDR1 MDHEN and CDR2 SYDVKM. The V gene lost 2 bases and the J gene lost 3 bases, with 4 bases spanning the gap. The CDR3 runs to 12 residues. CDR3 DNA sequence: TGTGCCAGCAGTTTACTCTACACTGAAGCTTTCTTT. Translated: CASSLLYTEAFF.

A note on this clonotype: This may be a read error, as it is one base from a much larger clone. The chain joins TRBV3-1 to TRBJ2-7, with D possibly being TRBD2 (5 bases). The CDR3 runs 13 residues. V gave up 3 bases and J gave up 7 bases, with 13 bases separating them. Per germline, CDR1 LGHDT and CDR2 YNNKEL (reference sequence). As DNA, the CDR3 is TGTGCCAGCAGCCAGGACTTACTCTCTGAGCAGTACGTC. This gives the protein CASSQDLLSEQYV.

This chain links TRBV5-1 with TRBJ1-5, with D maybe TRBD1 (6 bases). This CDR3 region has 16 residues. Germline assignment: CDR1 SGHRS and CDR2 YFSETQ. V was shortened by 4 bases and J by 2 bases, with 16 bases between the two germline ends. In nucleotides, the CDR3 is TGCGCCAGCAGCCCGACAGGCGGGGGGGGCAATCAGCCCCAGCATTTT. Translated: CASSPTGGGGNQPQHF.

CDR3 nucleotides: TGTGCCAGCAGTGAAGGTGGCGGGACCTACGAGCAGTACTTC. It encodes CASSEGGGTYEQYF. This chain joins TRBV2 and TRBJ2-7; perhaps TRBD2 as D (6 bases). The CDR3 is 14 amino acids. Germline V gene sequence: CDR1 SNHLY, CDR2 FYNNEI. Trimming pared 1 base from V and 2 bases from J, leaving 9 bases between.

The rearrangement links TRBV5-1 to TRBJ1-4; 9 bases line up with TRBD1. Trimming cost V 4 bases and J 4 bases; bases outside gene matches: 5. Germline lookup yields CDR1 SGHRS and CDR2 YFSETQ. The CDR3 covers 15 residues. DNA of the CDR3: TGCGCCAGCAGCAGGGACAGGGCCAATAATGAAAAACTGTTTTTT. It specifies CASSRDRANNEKLFF.

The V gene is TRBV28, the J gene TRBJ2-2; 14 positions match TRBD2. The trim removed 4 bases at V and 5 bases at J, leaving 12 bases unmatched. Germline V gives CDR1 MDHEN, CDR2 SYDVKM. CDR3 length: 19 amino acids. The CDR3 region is CASSSPGLAGASKTGELFF. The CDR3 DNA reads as TGTGCCAGCAGTTCTCCGGGACTAGCGGGGGCCTCCAAAACCGGGGAGCTGTTTTTT.

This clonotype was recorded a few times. The CDR3 coding sequence is TGTGCCAGCAGTTACGGGTACGGGACAGATACGCAGTATTTT. Its protein is CASSYGYGTDTQYF. The V call is TRBV6-5, the J call TRBJ2-3; D not resolved. This CDR3 is 14 amino acids long. Germline assignment: CDR1 MNHEY and CDR2 SVGAGI. V was trimmed by 2 bases and J by 3 bases, leaving 9 bases between them.

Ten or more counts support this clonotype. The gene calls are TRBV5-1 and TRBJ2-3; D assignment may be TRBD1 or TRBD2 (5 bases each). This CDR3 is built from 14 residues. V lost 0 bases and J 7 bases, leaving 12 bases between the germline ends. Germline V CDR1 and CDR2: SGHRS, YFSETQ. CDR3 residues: CASSLGGPQNTQYF. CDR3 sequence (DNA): TGCGCCAGCAGCTTGGGGGGACCTCAGAATACGCAGTATTTT.

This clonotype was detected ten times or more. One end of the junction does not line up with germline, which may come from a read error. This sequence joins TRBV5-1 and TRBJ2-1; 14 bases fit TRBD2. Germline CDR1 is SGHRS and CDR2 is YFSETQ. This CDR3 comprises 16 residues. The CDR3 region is CASSLAGLAGDNEQFF. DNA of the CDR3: TGTGCCAGCAGCTTAGCGGGACTAGCGGGAGATAATGAGCAGTTCTTC.

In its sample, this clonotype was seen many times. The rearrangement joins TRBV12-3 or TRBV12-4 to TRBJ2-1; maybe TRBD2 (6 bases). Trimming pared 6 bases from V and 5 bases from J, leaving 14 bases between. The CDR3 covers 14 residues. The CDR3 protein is CASSRGSRDNEQFF. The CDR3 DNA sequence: TGTGCCAGCAGCCGGGGGTCGAGGGACAATGAGCAGTTCTTC.

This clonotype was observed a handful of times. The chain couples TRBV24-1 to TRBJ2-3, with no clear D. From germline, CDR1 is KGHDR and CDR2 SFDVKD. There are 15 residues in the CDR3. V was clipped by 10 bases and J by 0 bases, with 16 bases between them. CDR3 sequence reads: CATPMWAISTDTQYF. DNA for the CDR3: TGTGCCACTCCGATGTGGGCTATCAGCACAGATACGCAGTATTTT.

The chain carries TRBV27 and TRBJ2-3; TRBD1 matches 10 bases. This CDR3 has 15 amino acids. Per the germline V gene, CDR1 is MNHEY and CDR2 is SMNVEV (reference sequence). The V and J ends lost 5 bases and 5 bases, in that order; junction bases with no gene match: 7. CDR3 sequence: CASSPDRGQLDTQYF. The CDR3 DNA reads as TGTGCCAGCAGTCCTGACAGGGGGCAATTAGATACGCAGTATTTT.

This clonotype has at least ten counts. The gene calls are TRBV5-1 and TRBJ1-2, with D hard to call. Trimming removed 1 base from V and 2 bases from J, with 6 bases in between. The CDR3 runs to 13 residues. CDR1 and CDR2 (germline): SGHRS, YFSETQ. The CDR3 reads CASSLPGNYGYTF. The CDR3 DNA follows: TGCGCCAGCAGCTTGCCGGGCAACTATGGCTACACCTTC. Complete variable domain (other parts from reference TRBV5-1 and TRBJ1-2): KAGVTQTPRYLIKTRGQQVTLSCSPISGHRSVSWYQQTPGQGLQFLFEYFSETQRNKGNFPGRFSGRQFSNSRSEMNVSTLELGDSALYLCASSLPGNYGYTFGSGTRLTVV.

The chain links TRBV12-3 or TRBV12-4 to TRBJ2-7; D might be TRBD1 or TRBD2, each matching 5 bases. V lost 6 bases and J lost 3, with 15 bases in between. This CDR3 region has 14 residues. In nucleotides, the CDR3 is TGTGCCAGCAGCCCCCCGGGGCCCCTCTACGAGCAGTACTTC. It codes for CASSPPGPLYEQYF.

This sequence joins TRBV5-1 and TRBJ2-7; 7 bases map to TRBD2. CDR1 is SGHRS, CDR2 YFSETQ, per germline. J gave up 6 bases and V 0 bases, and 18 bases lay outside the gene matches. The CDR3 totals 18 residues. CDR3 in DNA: TGCGCCAGCAGCTTGGCCATATCCGGGAGGACCCCTTACTTCGAGCAGTACTTC. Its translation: CASSLAISGRTPYFEQYF.

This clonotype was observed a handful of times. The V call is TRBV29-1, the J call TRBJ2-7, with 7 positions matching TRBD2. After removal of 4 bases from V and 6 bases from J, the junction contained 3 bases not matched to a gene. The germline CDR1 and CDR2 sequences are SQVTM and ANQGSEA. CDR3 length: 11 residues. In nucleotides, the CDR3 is TGCAGCGTTGGGGAGGGCCTCGAGCAGTACTTC. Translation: CSVGEGLEQYF.

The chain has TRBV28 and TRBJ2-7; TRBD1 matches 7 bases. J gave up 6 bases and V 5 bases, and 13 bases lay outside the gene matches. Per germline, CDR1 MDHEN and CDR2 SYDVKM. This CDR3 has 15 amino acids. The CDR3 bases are TGTGCCAGCAGTGTTTCTACAAACAGGGGTAGCGAGCAGTACGTC. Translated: CASSVSTNRGSEQYV.

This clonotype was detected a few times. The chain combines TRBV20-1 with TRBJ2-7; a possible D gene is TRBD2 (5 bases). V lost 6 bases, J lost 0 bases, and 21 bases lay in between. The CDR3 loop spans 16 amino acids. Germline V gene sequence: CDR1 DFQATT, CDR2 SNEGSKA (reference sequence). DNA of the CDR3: TGCAGTGCGTTCCCCGCCAAGCGGAAAAGCTCCTACGAGCAGTACTTC. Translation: CSAFPAKRKSSYEQYF.

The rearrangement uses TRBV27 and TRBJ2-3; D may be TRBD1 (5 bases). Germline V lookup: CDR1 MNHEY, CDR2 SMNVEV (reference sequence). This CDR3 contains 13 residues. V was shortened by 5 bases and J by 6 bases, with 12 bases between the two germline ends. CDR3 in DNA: TGTGCCAGCAGTCCAGACAGTCGTGATACGCAGTATTTT. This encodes CASSPDSRDTQYF.

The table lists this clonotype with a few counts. CDR3 residues: CASTDRGGLYGYTF. Here the CDR3 DNA reads TGTGCCAGCACCGACAGGGGGGGACTATATGGCTACACCTTC. The rearrangement joins TRBV25-1 to TRBJ1-2, with 9 positions matching TRBD1. The ends lost 7 bases at V and 5 bases at J; junction bases unmatched: 8. Germline V CDR1 and CDR2: MGHDK, SYGVNS. The length of the CDR3 is 14 residues.

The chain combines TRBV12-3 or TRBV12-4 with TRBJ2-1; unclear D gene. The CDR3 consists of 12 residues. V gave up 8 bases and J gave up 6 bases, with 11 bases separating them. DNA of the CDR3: TGTGCCAGCCGTACGTTAGGCAATGAGCAGTTCTTC. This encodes CASRTLGNEQFF.

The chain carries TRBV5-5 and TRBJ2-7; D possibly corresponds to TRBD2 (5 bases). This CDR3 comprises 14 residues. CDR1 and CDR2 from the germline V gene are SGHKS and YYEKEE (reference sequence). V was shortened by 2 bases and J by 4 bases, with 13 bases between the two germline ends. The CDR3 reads CASSFGVPGYEQYF. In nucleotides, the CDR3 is TGTGCCAGCAGCTTCGGGGTCCCTGGTTACGAGCAGTACTTC. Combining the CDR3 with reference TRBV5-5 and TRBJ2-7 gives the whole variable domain DAGVTQSPTHLIKTRGQQVTLRCSPISGHKSVSWYQQVLGQGPQFIFQYYEKEERGRGNFPDRFSARQFPNYSSELNVNALLLGDSALYLCASSFGVPGYEQYFGPGTRLTVT.